The clone carrying this T cell receptor beta chain was picked up one time. These data belong to a study of control samples from healthy donors and cancer patients. This CDR3 contains 15 residues. Losses at the gene ends were 3 bases for V and 4 bases for J; bases not matched to a gene: 6. CDR1 MNHEY and CDR2 SMNVEV come from the germline V gene (reference sequence). Assay used: immunoSEQ multiplex PCR; TCRdb lists only in-frame clones, some missing. The sample includes some 95,000 clones, about 80% of them seen just once. The clonotype originates from a woman in her 30s in good health. V usage is TRBV27 and J usage is TRBJ2-3; 8 nucleotides agree with TRBD1. The sample consisted of blood. The CDR3 spells CASSLSGGEADTQYF. The CDR3 coding sequence is TGTGCCAGCAGTTTGTCAGGGGGCGAGGCAGATACGCAGTATTTT.